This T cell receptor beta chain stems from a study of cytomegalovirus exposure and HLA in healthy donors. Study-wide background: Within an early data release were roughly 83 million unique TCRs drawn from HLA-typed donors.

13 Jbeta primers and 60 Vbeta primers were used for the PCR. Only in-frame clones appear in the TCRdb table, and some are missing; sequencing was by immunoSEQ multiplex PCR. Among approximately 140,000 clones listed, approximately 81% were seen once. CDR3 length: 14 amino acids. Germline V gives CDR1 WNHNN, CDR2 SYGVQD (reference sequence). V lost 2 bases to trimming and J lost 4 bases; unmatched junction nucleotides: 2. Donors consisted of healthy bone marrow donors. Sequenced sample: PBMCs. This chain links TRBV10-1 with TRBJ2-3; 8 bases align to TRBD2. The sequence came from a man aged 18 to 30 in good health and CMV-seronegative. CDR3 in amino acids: CASSEAGGPDTQYF. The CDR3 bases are TGCGCCAGCAGTGAGGCGGGGGGCCCAGATACGCAGTATTTT.